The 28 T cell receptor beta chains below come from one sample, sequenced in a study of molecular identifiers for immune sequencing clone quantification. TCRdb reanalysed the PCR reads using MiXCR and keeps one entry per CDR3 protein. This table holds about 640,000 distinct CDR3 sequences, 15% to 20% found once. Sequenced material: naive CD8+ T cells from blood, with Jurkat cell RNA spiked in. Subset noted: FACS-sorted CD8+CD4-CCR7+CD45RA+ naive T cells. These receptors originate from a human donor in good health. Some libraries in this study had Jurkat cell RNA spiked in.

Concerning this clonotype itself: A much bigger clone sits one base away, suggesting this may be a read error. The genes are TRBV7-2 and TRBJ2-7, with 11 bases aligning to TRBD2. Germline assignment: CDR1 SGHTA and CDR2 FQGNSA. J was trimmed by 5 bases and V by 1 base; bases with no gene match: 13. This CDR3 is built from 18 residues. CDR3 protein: CASSLVSGTSGPSHEQYF. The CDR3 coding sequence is TGTGCCAGCAGCTTAGTGAGCGGGACTAGCGGTCCTTCCCACGAGCAGTACTTC.

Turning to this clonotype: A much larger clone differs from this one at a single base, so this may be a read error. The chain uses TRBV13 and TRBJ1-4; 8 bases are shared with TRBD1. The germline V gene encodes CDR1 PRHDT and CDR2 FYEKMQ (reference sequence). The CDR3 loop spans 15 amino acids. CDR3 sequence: CASSARTGQVRKLLF. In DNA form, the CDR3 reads TGTGCCAGCAGCGCCAGGACAGGGCAAGTGAGAAAACTGCTTTTT.

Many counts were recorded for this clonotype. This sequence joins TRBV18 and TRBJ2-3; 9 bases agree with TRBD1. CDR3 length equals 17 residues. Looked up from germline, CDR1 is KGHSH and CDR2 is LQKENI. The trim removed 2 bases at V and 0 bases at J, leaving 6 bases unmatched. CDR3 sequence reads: CASSPAGQGMSTDTQYF. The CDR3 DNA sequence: TGTGCCAGCTCACCAGCCGGACAGGGGATGAGCACAGATACGCAGTATTTT.

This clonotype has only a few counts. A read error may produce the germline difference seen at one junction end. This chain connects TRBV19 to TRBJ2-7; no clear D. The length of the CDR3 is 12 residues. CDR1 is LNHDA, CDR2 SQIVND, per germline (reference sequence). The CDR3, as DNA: TGTGCCAGTGGTATCGAAGGGTACGAGCAGTACTTC. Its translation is CASGIEGYEQYF.

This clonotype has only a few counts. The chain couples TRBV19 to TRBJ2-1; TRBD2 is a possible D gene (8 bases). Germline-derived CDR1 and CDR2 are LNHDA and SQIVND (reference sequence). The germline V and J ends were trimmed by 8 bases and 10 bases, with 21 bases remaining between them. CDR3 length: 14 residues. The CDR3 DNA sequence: TGTGCCAGTCGTCAAGGGGGCGGGAGGTGGGAGCAGTTCTTC. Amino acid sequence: CASRQGGGRWEQFF.

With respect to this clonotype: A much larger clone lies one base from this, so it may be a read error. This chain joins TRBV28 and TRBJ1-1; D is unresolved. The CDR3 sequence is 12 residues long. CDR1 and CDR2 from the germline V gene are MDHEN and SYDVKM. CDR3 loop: CASSLGSREALF. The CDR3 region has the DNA TGTGCCAGCAGTTTAGGCAGTCGAGAAGCTCTCTTT.

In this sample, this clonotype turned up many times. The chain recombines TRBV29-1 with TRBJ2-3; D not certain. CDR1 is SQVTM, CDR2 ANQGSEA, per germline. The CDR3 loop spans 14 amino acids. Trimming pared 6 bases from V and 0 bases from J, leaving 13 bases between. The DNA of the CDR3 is TGCAGCGTAAGATCCCTTTCTAGCACAGATACGCAGTATTTT. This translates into CSVRSLSSTDTQYF.

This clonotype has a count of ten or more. CDR3 in DNA: TGTGCCAGTAGCCCGGGACTAGCGGAACCCTCCTACGAGCAGTACTTC. This encodes CASSPGLAEPSYEQYF. The chain recombines TRBV19 with TRBJ2-7; TRBD2 matches at 11 bases. The V gene end was trimmed by 6 bases and the J gene end by 0 bases; junction bases not matched to a gene: 7. Germline CDR1 LNHDA, CDR2 SQIVND (reference sequence). This CDR3 has 16 amino acids.

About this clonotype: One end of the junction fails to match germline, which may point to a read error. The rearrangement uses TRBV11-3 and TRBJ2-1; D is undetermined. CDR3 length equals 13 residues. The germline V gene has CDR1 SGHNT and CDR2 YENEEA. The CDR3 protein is CASGLTIYNEQFF. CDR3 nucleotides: TGTGCCAGCGGCTTAACGATCTACAATGAGCAGTTCTTC.

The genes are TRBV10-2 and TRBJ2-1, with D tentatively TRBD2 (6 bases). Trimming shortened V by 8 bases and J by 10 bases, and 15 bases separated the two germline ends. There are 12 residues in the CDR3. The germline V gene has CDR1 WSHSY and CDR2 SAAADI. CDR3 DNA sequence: TGCGCCAGCGAGAGTGGGGCGGGAGAGCAGTTCTTC. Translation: CASESGAGEQFF.

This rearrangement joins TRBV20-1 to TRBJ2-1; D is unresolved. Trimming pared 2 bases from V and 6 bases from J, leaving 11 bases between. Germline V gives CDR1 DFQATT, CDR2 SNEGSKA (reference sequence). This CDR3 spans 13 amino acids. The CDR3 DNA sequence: TGCAGTGCTAGAAGCCCGTTGGTCAATGAGCAGTTCTTC. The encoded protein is CSARSPLVNEQFF.

CDR3 sequence reads: CASSPDRAADLSGYTF. The DNA for the CDR3 is TGTGCCAGCAGTCCGGACAGGGCCGCGGACCTATCCGGCTACACCTTC. The genes are TRBV12-3 or TRBV12-4 and TRBJ1-2; 8 bases are shared with TRBD1. V was clipped by 5 bases and J by 8 bases; unmatched bases: 16. The CDR3 covers 16 residues.

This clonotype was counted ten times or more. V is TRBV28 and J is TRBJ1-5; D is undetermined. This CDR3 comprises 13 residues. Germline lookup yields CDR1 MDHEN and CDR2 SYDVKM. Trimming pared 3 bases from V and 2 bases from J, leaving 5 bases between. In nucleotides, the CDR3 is TGTGCCAGCAGTTTTTACGGCAATCAGCCCCAGCATTTT. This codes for CASSFYGNQPQHF.

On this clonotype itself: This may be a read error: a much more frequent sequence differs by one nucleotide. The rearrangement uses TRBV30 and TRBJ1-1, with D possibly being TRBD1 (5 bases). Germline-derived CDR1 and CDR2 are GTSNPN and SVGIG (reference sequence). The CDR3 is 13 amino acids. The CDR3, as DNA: TGTTCCTGGAGGGACCCTATGAACACTGAAGCTTTCTTT. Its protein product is CSWRDPMNTEAFF.

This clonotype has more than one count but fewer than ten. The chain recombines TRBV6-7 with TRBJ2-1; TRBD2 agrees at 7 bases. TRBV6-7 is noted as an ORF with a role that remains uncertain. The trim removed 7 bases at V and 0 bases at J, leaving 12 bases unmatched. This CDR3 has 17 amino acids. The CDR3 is CASTLTERGLSYNEQFF. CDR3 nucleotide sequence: TGTGCCAGCACCCTAACGGAGCGGGGACTCTCCTACAATGAGCAGTTCTTC.

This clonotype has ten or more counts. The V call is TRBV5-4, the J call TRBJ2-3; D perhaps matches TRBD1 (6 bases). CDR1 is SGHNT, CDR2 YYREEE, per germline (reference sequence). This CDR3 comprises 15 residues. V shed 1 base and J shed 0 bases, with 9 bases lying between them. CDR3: CASSLTGSSTDTQYF. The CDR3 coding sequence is TGTGCCAGCAGCTTGACAGGGTCTAGCACAGATACGCAGTATTTT.

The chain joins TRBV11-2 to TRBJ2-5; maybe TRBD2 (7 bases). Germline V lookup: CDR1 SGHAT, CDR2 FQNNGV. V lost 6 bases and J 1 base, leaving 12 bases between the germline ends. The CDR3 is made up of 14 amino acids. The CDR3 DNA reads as TGTGCCAGCAGGGGGGGGGGGGCCCAAGAGACCCAGTACTTC. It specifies CASRGGGAQETQYF.

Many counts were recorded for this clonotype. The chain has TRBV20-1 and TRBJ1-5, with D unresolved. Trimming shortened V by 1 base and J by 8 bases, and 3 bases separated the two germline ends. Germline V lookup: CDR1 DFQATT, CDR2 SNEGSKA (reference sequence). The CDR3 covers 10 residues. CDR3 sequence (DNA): TGCAGTGCTAGAGTGGAGCCCCAGCATTTT. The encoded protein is CSARVEPQHF.

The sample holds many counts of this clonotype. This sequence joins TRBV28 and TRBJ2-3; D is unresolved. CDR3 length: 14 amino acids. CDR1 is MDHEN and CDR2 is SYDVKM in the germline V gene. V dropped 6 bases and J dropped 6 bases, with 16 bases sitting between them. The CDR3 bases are TGTGCCAGCAGCACACGGTACCTGGCGGATACGCAGTATTTT. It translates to CASSTRYLADTQYF.

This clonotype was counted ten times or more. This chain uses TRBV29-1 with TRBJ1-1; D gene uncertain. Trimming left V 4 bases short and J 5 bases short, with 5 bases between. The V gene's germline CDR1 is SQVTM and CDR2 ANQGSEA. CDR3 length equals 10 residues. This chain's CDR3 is CSVAGTEAFF. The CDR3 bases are TGCAGCGTTGCTGGGACTGAAGCTTTCTTT. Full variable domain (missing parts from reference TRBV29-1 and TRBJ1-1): SAVISQKPSRDICQRGTSLTIQCQVDSQVTMMFWYRQQPGQSLTLIATANQGSEATYESGFVIDKFPISRPNLTFSTLTVSNMSPEDSSIYLCSVAGTEAFFGQGTRLTVV.

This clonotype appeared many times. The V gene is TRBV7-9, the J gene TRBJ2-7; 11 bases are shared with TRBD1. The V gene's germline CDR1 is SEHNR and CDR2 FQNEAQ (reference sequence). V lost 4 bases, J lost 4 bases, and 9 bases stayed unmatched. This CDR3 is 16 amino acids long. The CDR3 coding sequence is TGTGCCAGCAGCTCGAGCCCGGGACAGGGGGGGTACGAGCAGTACTTC. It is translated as CASSSSPGQGGYEQYF.

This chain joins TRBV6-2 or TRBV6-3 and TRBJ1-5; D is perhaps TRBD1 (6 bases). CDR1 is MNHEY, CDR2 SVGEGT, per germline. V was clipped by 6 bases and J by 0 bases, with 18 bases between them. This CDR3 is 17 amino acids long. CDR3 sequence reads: CASSDSQGIYSNQPQHF. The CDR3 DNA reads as TGTGCCAGCAGCGACTCCCAGGGGATCTATAGCAATCAGCCCCAGCATTTT.

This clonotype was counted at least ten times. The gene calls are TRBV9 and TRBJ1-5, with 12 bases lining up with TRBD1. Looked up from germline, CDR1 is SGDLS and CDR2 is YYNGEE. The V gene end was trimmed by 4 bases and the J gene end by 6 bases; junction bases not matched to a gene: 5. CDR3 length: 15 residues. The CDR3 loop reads CASSTGTGGFQPQHF. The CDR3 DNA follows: TGTGCCAGCAGCACCGGGACAGGGGGCTTTCAGCCCCAGCATTTT.

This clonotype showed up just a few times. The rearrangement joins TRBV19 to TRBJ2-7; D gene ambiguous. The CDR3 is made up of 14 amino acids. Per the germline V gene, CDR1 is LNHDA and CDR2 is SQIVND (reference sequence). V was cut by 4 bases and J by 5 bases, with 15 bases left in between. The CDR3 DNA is TGTGCCAGTAGTAAAGGGTTAGCAACGGACGAGCAGTACTTC. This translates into CASSKGLATDEQYF. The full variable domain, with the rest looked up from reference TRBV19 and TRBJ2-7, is DGGITQSPKYLFRKEGQNVTLSCEQNLNHDAMYWYRQDPGQGLRLIYYSQIVNDFQKGDIAEGYSVSREKKESFPLTVTSAQKNPTAFYLCASSKGLATDEQYFGPGTRLTVT.

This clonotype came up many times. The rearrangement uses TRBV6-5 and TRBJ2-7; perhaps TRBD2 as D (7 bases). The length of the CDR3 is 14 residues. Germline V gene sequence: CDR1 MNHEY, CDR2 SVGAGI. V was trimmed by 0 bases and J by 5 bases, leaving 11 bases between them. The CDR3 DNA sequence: TGTGCCAGCAGTTACTCTGGGGGGGCGGACGAGCAGTACTTC. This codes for CASSYSGGADEQYF.

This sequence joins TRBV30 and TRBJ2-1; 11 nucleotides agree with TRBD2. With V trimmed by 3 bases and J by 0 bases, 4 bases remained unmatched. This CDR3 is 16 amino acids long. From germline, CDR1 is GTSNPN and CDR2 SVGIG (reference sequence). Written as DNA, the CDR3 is TGTGCCTGGAGCGGACTAGCGGGCAACTCCTACAATGAGCAGTTCTTC. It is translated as CAWSGLAGNSYNEQFF.

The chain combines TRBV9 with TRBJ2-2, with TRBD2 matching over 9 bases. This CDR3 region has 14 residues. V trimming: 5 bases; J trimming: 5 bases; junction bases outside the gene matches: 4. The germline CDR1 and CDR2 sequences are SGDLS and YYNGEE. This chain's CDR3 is CASRALAGTGELFF. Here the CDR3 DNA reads TGTGCCAGCAGAGCTCTAGCGGGAACCGGGGAGCTGTTTTTT.

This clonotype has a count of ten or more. The CDR3 protein is CSARGGATDTQYF. DNA of the CDR3: TGCAGTGCTAGAGGTGGGGCCACAGATACGCAGTATTTT. The genes are TRBV20-1 and TRBJ2-3; possibly TRBD1 for D (5 bases). Trimming took off 1 base at V and 2 bases at J, with 7 bases between the two ends. Germline-derived CDR1 and CDR2 are DFQATT and SNEGSKA (reference sequence). The CDR3 runs to 13 residues.